This T cell receptor (beta chain) is drawn from a study of blood T cell repertoires in COVID-19. The CDR3 loop spans 16 amino acids. J lost 4 bases, V lost 4 bases, and 7 bases had no gene match. The germline V gene encodes CDR1 MDHEN and CDR2 SYDVKM. In the source study's methods: Amplification of reference gene primers was used by the study to estimate nucleated cell counts. TCRdb's table, derived via immunoSEQ multiplex PCR, lists solely in-frame clones and lacks some. D and trimming were read from the DNA, whereas the V and J calls and clone size are those reported in that table. The repertoire holds roughly 150,000 clones, 84% seen once, with under 3.5% in the top ten. Enrollment of patients from Seattle took place during active infection, with longitudinal follow-up.

Material for sequencing was peripheral blood. This TCR derives from a woman at least 80 years old with COVID-19, enrolled during active disease. The chain has TRBV28 and TRBJ2-1; 10 bases agree with TRBD2. This CDR3 reads CASSSPGSGRYNEQFF. The DNA for the CDR3 is TGTGCCAGCAGTTCCCCGGGTAGCGGGAGGTACAATGAGCAGTTCTTC.